The clone carrying this TCR beta chain was counted a few times. Its antigen is currently unknown. These data originate in a study of T cell repertoires in cytomegalovirus infection. Study-level background: Both recently identified HLA-C-restricted and well-studied HLA-B-restricted CMV epitopes were used in the study. Signatures in public TCR beta sequences pointed to both CMV infection and matching HLA type. General study findings and limits: CMV-specific HLA-C-restricted TCR beta clonotypes dominated the ex vivo response. Using cumulative public TCR beta family frequency, the authors identified those who carried CMV together with the relevant HLA.

TCRdb analysed the reads with MiXCR anew, one entry per CDR3 protein. Among about 920,000 distinct CDR3 sequences listed, around 30% were seen once. The clonotype was recovered from a human donor in good health (CMV status not recorded). Some clones in this sample may be carry-over from other donors' samples. Sequenced material: cultured CD8+ T cells from PBMCs, taken from culture after CMV antigen stimulation.

The CDR3 DNA is TGTGCCAGCAGTTTATGGAAGGGACACTACAATGAGCAGTTCTTC. Protein sequence: CASSLWKGHYNEQFF. V gene TRBV28 combines with J gene TRBJ2-1; weak D call: TRBD1 (6 bases). Germline assignment: CDR1 MDHEN and CDR2 SYDVKM. Trimming cost V 0 bases and J 3 bases, with 9 bases left between them. This CDR3 comprises 15 residues.